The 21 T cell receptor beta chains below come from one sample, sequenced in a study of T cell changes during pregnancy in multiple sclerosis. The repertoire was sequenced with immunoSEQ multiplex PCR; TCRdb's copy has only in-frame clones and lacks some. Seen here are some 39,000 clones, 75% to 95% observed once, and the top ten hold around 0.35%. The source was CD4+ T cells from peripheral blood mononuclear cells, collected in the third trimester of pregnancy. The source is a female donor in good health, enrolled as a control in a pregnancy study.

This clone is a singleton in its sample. CDR3 protein: CASSYQRASEAFF. The CDR3 DNA reads TGTGCCAGTTCCTATCAGCGTGCATCTGAAGCTTTCTTT. The chain links TRBV19 to TRBJ1-1; no definite D call. The CDR3 length is 13 residues. V was cut by 8 bases and J by 6 bases, with 16 bases left in between. Germline V CDR1 and CDR2: LNHDA, SQIVND (reference sequence).

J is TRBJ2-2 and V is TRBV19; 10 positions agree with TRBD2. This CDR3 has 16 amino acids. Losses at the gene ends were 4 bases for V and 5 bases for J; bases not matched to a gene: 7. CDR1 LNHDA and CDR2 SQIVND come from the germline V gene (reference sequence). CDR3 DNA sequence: TGTGCCAGTAGTACACTAGCGGGGATGGGGACCGGGGAGCTGTTTTTT. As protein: CASSTLAGMGTGELFF.

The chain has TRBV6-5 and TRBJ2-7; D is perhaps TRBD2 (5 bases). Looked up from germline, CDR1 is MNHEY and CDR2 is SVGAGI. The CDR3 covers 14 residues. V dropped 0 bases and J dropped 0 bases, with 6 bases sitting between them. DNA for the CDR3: TGTGCCAGCAGTTACTCTGGGAGCTCCTACGAGCAGTACTTC. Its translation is CASSYSGSSYEQYF.

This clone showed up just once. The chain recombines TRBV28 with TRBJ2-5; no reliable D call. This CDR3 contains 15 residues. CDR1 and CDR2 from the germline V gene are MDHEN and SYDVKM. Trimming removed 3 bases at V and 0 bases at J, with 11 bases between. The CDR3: CASSFATFNQETQYF. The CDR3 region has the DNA TGTGCCAGCAGTTTTGCCACATTCAACCAAGAGACCCAGTACTTC.

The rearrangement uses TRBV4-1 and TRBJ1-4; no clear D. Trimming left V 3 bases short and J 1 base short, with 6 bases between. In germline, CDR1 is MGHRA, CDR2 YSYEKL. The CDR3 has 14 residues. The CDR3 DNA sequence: TGCGCCAGCAGCCAGAGCGAAACTAATGAAAAACTGTTTTTT. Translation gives CASSQSETNEKLFF.

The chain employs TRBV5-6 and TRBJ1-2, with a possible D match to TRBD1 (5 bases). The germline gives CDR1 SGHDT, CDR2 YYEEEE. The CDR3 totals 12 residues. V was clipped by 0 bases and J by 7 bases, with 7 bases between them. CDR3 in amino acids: CASSLGQSGYTF. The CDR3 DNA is TGTGCCAGCAGCTTGGGACAGTCTGGCTACACCTTC.

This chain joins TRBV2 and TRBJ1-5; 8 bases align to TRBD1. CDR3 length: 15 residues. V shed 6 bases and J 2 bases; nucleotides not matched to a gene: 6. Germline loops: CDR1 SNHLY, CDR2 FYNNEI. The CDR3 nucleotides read TGTGCCAGCAGCCCCCTGACAGGGGGCAATCAGCCCCAGCATTTT. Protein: CASSPLTGGNQPQHF.

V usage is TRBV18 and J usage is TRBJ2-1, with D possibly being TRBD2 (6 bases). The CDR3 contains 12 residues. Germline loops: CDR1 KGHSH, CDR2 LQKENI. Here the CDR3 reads CSWGERNNEQFF. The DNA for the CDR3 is TGTTCGTGGGGGGAGAGGAACAATGAGCAGTTCTTC.

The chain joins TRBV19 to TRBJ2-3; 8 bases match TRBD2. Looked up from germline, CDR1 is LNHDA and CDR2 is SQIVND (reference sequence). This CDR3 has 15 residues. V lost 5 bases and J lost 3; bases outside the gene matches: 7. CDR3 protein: CASSGSGGRTDTQYF. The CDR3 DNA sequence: TGTGCCAGTAGTGGTTCGGGAGGGCGGACAGATACGCAGTATTTT. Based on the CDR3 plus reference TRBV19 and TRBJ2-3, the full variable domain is DGGITQSPKYLFRKEGQNVTLSCEQNLNHDAMYWYRQDPGQGLRLIYYSQIVNDFQKGDIAEGYSVSREKKESFPLTVTSAQKNPTAFYLCASSGSGGRTDTQYFGPGTRLTVL.

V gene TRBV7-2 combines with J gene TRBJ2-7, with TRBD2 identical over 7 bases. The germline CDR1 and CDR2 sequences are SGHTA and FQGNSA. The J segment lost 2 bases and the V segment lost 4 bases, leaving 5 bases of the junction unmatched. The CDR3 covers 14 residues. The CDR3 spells CASSYSSGTYEQYF. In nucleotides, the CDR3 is TGTGCCAGCAGCTATTCTAGCGGAACCTACGAGCAGTACTTC.

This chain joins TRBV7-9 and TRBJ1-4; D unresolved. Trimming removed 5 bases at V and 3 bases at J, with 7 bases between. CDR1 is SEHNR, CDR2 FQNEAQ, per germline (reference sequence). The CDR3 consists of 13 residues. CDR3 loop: CASSPESNEKLFF. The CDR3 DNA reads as TGTGCCAGCAGCCCTGAGTCTAATGAAAAACTGTTTTTT.

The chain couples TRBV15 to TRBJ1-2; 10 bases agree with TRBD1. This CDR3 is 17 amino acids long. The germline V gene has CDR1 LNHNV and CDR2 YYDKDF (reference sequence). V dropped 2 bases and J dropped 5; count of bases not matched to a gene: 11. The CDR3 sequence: CATSRRQGAGIPYGYTF. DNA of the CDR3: TGTGCCACCAGCAGACGACAGGGGGCGGGTATACCTTATGGCTACACCTTC.

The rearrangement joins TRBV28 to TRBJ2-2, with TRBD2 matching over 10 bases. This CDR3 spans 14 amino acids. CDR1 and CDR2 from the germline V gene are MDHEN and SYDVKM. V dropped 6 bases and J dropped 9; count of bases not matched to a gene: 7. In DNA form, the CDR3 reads TGTGCCAGCAGGACGACTAGCGGGTCAAGGGAGCTGTTTTTT. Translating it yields CASRTTSGSRELFF.

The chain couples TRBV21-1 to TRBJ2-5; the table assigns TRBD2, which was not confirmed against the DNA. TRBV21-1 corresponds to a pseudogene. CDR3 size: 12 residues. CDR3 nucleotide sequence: TGTTATTACGGGGAGATCCAAGAGACCCAGTACTTC. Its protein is CYYGEIQETQYF.

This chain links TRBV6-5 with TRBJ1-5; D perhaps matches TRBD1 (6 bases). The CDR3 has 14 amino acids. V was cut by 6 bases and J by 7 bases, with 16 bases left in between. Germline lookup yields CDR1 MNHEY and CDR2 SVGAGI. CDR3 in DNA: TGTGCCAGCAGACGACAGGCGGGTAACCAGCCCCAGCATTTT. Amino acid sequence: CASRRQAGNQPQHF.

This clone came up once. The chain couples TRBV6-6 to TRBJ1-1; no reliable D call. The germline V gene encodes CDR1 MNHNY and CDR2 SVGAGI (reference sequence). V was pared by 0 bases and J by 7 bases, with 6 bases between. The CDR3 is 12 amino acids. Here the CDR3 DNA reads TGTGCCAGCAGTTACTCGCTATTTGAAGCTTTCTTT. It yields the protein CASSYSLFEAFF.

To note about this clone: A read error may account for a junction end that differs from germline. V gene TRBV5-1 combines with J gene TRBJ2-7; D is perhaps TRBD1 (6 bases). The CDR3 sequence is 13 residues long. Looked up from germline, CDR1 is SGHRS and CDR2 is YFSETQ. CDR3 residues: CAGRKGGTYEQYF. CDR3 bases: TGCGCCGGCAGGAAAGGGGGAACCTACGAGCAGTACTTC.

This CDR3 is CASSIFLGSGTDTQYF. The CDR3, as DNA: TGTGCCAGTAGTATTTTCCTCGGGAGCGGCACAGATACGCAGTATTTT. The genes are TRBV19 and TRBJ2-3; possibly TRBD2 for D (6 bases). Trimming took off 3 bases at V and 1 base at J, with 14 bases between the two ends. CDR1 and CDR2 (germline): LNHDA, SQIVND (reference sequence). The CDR3 spans 16 residues.

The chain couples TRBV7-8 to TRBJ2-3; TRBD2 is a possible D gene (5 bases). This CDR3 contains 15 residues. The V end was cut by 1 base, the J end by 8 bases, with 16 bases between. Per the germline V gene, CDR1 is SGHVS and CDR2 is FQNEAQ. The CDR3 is CASSLVGYNRGTQYF. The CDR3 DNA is TGTGCCAGCAGCTTAGTCGGCTACAATCGGGGTACGCAGTATTTT.

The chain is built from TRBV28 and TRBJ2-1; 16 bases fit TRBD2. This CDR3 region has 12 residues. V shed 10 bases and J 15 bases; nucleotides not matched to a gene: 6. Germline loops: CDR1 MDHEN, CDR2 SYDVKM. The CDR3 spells CAIGTSGRGPFF. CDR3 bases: TGTGCCATCGGGACTAGCGGGAGGGGCCCGTTCTTC.

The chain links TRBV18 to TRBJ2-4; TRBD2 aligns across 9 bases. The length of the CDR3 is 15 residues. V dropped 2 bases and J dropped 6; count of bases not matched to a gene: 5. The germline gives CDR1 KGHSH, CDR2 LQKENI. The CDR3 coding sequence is TGTGCCAGCTCACCAGGACTAGCGAACACAAACATTCAGTACTTC. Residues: CASSPGLANTNIQYF.